Below, 9 T cell receptor beta chains from the same sample are listed, as sequenced in a study of blood T cell repertoires in COVID-19. Some clones are missing from TCRdb's copy, which holds only in-frame ones; the method was immunoSEQ multiplex PCR. The sample shows under 300,000 clones, about 86% of them seen only once. The specimen was peripheral blood. The receptors derive from a man older than 75 with acute or convalescent COVID-19.

The chain carries TRBV6-2 or TRBV6-3 and TRBJ2-2; D might be TRBD2 (5 bases). Germline loops: CDR1 MNHEY, CDR2 SVGEGT. The V end was cut by 2 bases, the J end by 5 bases, with 12 bases between. The CDR3 has 15 amino acids. The chain's CDR3 is CASSYRLGGTGELFF. The CDR3 DNA reads as TGTGCCAGCAGTTACCGGCTAGGAGGTACCGGGGAGCTGTTTTTT.

The chain is built from TRBV28 and TRBJ1-1, with a possible D match to TRBD1 (5 bases). In germline, CDR1 is MDHEN, CDR2 SYDVKM. This CDR3 spans 14 amino acids. V was pared by 7 bases and J by 0 bases, with 12 bases between. CDR3 DNA: TGTGCCAGCAAGGACACCCCAATGAACACTGAAGCTTTCTTT. Translating gives CASKDTPMNTEAFF.

V gene TRBV27 combines with J gene TRBJ1-5; 9 nucleotides align to TRBD1. From germline, CDR1 is MNHEY and CDR2 SMNVEV (reference sequence). The CDR3 consists of 16 residues. Unmatched junction bases numbered 4, after V lost 0 bases and J lost 4 bases. The CDR3 coding sequence is TGTGCCAGCAGTTTATCGGCGACAGGGGGAAATCAGCCCCAGCATTTT. Residues: CASSLSATGGNQPQHF.

The chain recombines TRBV7-6 with TRBJ2-7; 9 bases map to TRBD1. Germline CDR1 is SGHVS and CDR2 is FNYEAQ. This CDR3 spans 15 amino acids. Trimming removed 5 bases from V and 5 bases from J; junction bases left unmatched: 10. DNA of the CDR3: TGTGCCAGCAGCCTCACCGGGACAGGGATCCACGAGCAGTACTTC. It yields the protein CASSLTGTGIHEQYF.

The genes are TRBV28 and TRBJ1-2; D perhaps matches TRBD1 (5 bases). Trimming removed 3 bases from V and 1 base from J, with 18 bases in between. Germline assignment: CDR1 MDHEN and CDR2 SYDVKM. The CDR3 sequence is 17 residues long. The CDR3 reads CASSFTASLGGNYGYTF. Here the CDR3 DNA reads TGTGCCAGCAGTTTTACAGCCAGCCTGGGGGGTAACTATGGCTACACCTTC.

The chain carries TRBV6-5 and TRBJ2-7; perhaps TRBD1 as D (5 bases). Deletions cut 2 bases from V and 2 bases from J, with 10 bases between. CDR1 and CDR2 (germline): MNHEY, SVGAGI. This CDR3 is built from 14 residues. The CDR3 DNA reads TGTGCCAGCAGTTACGTTGCGGACACCTACGAGCAGTACTTC. Residues: CASSYVADTYEQYF.

This chain connects TRBV5-6 to TRBJ2-2, with a possible D match to TRBD2 (6 bases). V was pared by 1 base and J by 15 bases, with 13 bases between. The CDR3 loop spans 12 amino acids. From germline, CDR1 is SGHDT and CDR2 YYEEEE. CDR3 DNA: TGTGCCAGCAGCTTGTTTCGGGGGTTAATGTTTTTT. Translating gives CASSLFRGLMFF. Supplemented by reference TRBV5-6 and TRBJ2-2, the full variable domain reads DAGVTQSPTHLIKTRGQQVTLRCSPKSGHDTVSWYQQALGQGPQFIFQYYEEEERQRGNFPDRFSGHQFPNYSSELNVNALLLGDSALYLCASSLFRGLMFFGEGSRLTVL.

V is TRBV7-6 and J is TRBJ1-4; the D gene is possibly TRBD1 (5 bases). Per the germline V gene, CDR1 is SGHVS and CDR2 is FNYEAQ. The length of the CDR3 is 15 residues. With 5 bases removed from V and 3 bases from J, the gap between germline ends came to 13 bases. CDR3 loop: CASSQTAVANEKLFF. CDR3 in DNA: TGTGCCAGCAGCCAGACAGCCGTAGCTAATGAAAAACTGTTTTTT.

The V and J genes are TRBV19 and TRBJ1-1, with 12 positions matching TRBD1. The CDR3 has 15 residues. CDR1 and CDR2 (germline): LNHDA, SQIVND (reference sequence). Germline trimming cut 6 bases from V and 5 bases from J; bases unmatched to any gene: 7. The CDR3 region is CASRGTGGGSTEAFF. The DNA for the CDR3 is TGTGCCAGTAGAGGGACAGGGGGCGGGAGTACTGAAGCTTTCTTT. Full variable domain (outside the CDR3, taken from reference TRBV19 and TRBJ1-1): DGGITQSPKYLFRKEGQNVTLSCEQNLNHDAMYWYRQDPGQGLRLIYYSQIVNDFQKGDIAEGYSVSREKKESFPLTVTSAQKNPTAFYLCASRGTGGGSTEAFFGQGTRLTVV.